This TCR beta chain was sequenced in a study of shared clonotypes between healthy human individuals. Across the whole study: Each donor's CD8 memory used one plate, CD8 naive two, each CD4 subset three.

The CDR3 is made up of 14 amino acids. Germline CDR1 is MNHEY and CDR2 is SMNVEV (reference sequence). V lost 4 bases and J lost 6, with 16 bases in between. Study results and limitations: Among the subsets, naive ones generally showed larger estimated richness than memory ones.

Authors' data handling: Filtering differed since immunoSEQ provided only junctions, with no quality scores. Sequenced by immunoSEQ multiplex PCR; TCRdb stores in-frame clones only, minus some. V and J calls plus clone size are reproduced from that table; the DNA served to infer D and trimming. This table holds over 850,000 clones, around three quarters found once. About this clone itself: Antigen unknown.

J is TRBJ2-7 and V is TRBV27, with a tentative D call TRBD2 (6 bases). The specimen sequenced was memory CD4+ T cells from PBMCs. The sample's subset: CD45RA-negative fraction. This receptor was identified in a man aged 18 to 29 in good health. Some clones in this sample may be carry-over from other donors' samples. The CDR3 here is CASSSSTGLLEQYF. The CDR3, as DNA: TGTGCCAGCAGTTCGAGCACCGGACTACTCGAGCAGTACTTC.